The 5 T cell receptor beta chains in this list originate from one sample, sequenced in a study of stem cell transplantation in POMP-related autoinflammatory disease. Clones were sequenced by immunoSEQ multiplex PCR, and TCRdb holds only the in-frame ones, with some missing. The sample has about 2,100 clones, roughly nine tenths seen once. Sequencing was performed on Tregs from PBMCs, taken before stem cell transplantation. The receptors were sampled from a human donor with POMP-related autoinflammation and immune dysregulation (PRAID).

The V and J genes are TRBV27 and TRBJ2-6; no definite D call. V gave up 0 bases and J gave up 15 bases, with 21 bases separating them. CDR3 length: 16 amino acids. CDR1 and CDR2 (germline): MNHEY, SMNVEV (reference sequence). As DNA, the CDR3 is TGTGCCAGCAGTTTATCAGTTCAAGGGCGGCCTAATGGCCTGACTTTC. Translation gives CASSLSVQGRPNGLTF.

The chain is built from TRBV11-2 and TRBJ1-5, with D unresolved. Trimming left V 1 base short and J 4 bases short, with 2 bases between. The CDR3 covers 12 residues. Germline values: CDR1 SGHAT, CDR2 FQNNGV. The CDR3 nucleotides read TGTGCCAGCAGCTTAGGAAATCAGCCCCAGCATTTT. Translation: CASSLGNQPQHF. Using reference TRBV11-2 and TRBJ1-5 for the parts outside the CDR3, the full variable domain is EAGVAQSPRYKIIEKRQSVAFWCNPISGHATLYWYQQILGQGPKLLIQFQNNGVVDDSQLPKDRFSAERLKGVDSTLKIQPAKLEDSAVYLCASSLGNQPQHFGDGTRLSIL.

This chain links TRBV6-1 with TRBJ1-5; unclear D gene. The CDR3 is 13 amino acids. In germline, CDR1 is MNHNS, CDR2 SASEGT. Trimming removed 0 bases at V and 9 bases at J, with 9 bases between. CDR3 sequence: CASSEARVGPQHF. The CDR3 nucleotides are TGTGCCAGCAGTGAAGCTCGGGTCGGGCCCCAGCATTTT.

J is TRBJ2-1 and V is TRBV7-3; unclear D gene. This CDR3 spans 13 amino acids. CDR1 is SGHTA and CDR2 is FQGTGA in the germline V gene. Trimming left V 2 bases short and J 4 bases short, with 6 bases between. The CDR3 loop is CASSLAPYNEQFF. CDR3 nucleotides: TGTGCCAGCAGCTTAGCCCCTTACAATGAGCAGTTCTTC. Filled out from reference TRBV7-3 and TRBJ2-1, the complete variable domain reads GAGVSQTPSNKVTEKGKYVELRCDPISGHTALYWYRQSLGQGPEFLIYFQGTGAADDSGLPNDRFFAVRPEGSVSTLKIQRTERGDSAVYLCASSLAPYNEQFFGPGTRLTVL.

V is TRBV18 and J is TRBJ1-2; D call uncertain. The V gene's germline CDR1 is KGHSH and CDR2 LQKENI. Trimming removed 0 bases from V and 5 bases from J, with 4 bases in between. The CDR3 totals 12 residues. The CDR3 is CASSPPDYGYTF. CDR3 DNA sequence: TGTGCCAGCTCACCACCCGATTATGGCTACACCTTC.